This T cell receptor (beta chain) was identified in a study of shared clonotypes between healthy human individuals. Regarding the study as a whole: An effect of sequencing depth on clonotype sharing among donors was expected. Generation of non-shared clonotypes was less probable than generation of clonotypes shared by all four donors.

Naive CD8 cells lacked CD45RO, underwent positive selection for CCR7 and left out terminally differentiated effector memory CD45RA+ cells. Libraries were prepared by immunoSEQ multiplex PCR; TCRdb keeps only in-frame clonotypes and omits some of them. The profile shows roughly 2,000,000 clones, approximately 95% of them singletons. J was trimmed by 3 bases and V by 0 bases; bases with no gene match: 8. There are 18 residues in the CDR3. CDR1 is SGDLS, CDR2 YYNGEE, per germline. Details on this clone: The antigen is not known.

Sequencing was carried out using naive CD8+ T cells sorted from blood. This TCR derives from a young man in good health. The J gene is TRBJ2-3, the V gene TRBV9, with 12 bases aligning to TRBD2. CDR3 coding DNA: TGTGCCAGCAGCGTAGCTTTGGCTAGCGGGGGGGATACAGATACGCAGTATTTT. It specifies CASSVALASGGDTDTQYF.